This T cell receptor beta chain was recorded in a study of cytomegalovirus exposure and HLA in healthy donors. The PCR was carried out with 60 Vbeta primers and 13 Jbeta primers. This table comes from immunoSEQ multiplex PCR, and its TCRdb copy is limited to in-frame clones, with some not included. Among approximately 85,000 clones, about 80% were seen once, and the ten largest hold roughly a quarter. The sample holds one count of this clone. The CDR3 has 15 residues. Germline V lookup: CDR1 LNHNV, CDR2 YYDKDF (reference sequence). Trimming took 3 bases from V and 0 from J, leaving 9 bases between them.

Input material: PBMCs. The chain carries TRBV15 and TRBJ1-5; a possible D gene is TRBD1 (5 bases). The TCR comes from a woman between 45 and 60 years old in good health and CMV-seropositive. The CDR3 nucleotides read TGTGCCACCAGCAGGACAGCATATAGCAATCAGCCCCAGCATTTT. Its translation: CATSRTAYSNQPQHF.